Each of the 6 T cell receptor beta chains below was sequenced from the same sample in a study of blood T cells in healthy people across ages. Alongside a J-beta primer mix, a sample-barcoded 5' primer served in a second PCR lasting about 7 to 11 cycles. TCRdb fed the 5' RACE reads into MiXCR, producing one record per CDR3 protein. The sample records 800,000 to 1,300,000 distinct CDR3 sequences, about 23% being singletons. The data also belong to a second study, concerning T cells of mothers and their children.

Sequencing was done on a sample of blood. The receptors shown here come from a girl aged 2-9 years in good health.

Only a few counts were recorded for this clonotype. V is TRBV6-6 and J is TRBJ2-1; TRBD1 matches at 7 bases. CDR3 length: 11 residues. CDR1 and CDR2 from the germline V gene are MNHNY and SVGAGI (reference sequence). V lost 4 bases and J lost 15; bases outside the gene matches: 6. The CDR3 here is CASSSDRVPFF. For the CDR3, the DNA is TGTGCCAGCAGTTCAGACAGGGTTCCGTTCTTC.

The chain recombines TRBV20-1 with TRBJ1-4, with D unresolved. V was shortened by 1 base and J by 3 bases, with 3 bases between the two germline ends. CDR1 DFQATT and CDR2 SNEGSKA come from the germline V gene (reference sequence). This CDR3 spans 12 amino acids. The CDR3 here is CSARVPNEKLFF. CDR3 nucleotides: TGCAGTGCTAGAGTTCCTAATGAAAAACTGTTTTTT.

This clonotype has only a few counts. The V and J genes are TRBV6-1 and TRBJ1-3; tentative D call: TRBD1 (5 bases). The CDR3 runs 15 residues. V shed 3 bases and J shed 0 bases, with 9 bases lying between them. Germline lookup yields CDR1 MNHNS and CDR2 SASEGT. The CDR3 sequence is CASSDRGISGNTIYF. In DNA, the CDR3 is TGTGCCAGCAGTGATCGGGGGATCTCTGGAAACACCATATATTTT.

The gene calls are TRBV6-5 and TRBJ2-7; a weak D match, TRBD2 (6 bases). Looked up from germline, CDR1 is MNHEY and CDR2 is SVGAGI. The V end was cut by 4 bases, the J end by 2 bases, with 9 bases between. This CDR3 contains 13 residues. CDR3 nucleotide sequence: TGTGCCAGCAGTTGGGGGGTTACCTACGAGCAGTACTTC. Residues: CASSWGVTYEQYF.

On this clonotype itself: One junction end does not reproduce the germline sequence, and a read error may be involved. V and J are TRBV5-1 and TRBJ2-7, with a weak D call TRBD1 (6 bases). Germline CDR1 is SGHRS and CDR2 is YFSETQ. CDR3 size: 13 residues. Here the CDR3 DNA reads TGCGCCAGCAAAGTGGACAGTCTCTACGAGCAGCACTTC. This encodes CASKVDSLYEQHF.

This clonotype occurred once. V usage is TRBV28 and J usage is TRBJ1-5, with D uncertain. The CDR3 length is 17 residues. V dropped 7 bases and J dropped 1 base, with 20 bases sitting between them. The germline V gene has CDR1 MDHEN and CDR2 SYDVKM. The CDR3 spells CASKVYRAPLSNQPQHF. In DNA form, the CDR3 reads TGTGCCAGCAAAGTTTATCGGGCCCCCCTCAGCAATCAGCCCCAGCATTTT.